Sequencing of this T cell receptor beta chain was carried out in a study of early stage breast cancer tumors. Study context: Most invasive tumors, about 75% of the 16, were ER+/PR+/HER2-.

On this clone: What it recognizes is unknown.

Trimming shortened V by 0 bases and J by 7 bases, and 14 bases separated the two germline ends. Germline loops: CDR1 SGHRS, CDR2 YFSETQ. The length of the CDR3 is 15 residues. Whole-study findings and limits: Comparing each tissue with blood distinguished tumor from normal in 14 of 16 patients. Most shared enriched TCRB sequences were commonly generated ones.

Each sample had two DNA replicates, 0.45 to 0.65 ug blood or roughly 1.4 ug tissue. This table comes from immunoSEQ multiplex PCR, and its TCRdb copy is limited to in-frame clones, with some not included. The sample records some 72,000 clones, approximately 79% being singletons. The chain recombines TRBV5-1 with TRBJ2-1; D not certain. The clonotype comes from a person aged 55 to 69 with breast cancer. The specimen sequenced was blood. CDR3 sequence (DNA): TGCGCCAGCAGCTTGGGGGATGTGGCCGGGAATGAGCAGTTCTTC. As protein: CASSLGDVAGNEQFF. The full variable domain, with the rest looked up from reference TRBV5-1 and TRBJ2-1, is KAGVTQTPRYLIKTRGQQVTLSCSPISGHRSVSWYQQTPGQGLQFLFEYFSETQRNKGNFPGRFSGRQFSNSRSEMNVSTLELGDSALYLCASSLGDVAGNEQFFGPGTRLTVL.